Listed below are T cell receptor beta chains from one sample, sequenced in a study of STAT5B mutations in CD4+ large granular lymphocyte leukemia. Sequencing used immunoSEQ multiplex PCR; TCRdb keeps in-frame clones, though not all of them. The sample has about 19,000 clones, about four fifths seen once. Sample: CD4+ T cells from blood buffy coats. These receptor sequences come from a human donor in good health. Both conserved end residues are part of each CDR3. Fields, in order: V gene, clone size, D gene, J gene, CDR3 protein, CDR3 DNA. A D gene is named only where the DNA matches it firmly. The size of a clone is reported for some rows only, either as once, few or many, or as a class for expanded clones.

v_gene: TRBV14
abundance: once
d_gene: .
j_gene: TRBJ2-5
CDR3aa: CASSKRQAETQYF
CDR3nt: TGTGCCAGCAGCAAACGACAGGCGGAGACCCAGTACTTC

v_gene: TRBV2
abundance: .
d_gene: .
j_gene: TRBJ2-3
CDR3aa: CASVPRRGDTQYF
CDR3nt: TGTGCCAGCGTCCCCCGTAGGGGAGATACGCAGTATTTT

v_gene: TRBV2
abundance: .
d_gene: .
j_gene: TRBJ1-1
CDR3aa: CASSVQTNTEAFF
CDR3nt: TGTGCCAGCAGTGTTCAGACGAACACTGAAGCTTTCTTT

v_gene: TRBV27
abundance: .
d_gene: .
j_gene: TRBJ2-7
CDR3aa: CASSRSQGHNYEQYF
CDR3nt: TGTGCCAGCAGTCGATCACAGGGACACAACTACGAGCAGTACTTC

v_gene: TRBV2
abundance: .
d_gene: .
j_gene: TRBJ1-1
CDR3aa: CASSRTWNTEAFF
CDR3nt: TGTGCCAGCAGTCGGACATGGAACACTGAAGCTTTCTTT

v_gene: TRBV29-1
abundance: few
d_gene: .
j_gene: TRBJ1-1
CDR3aa: CSVAPSTTEAFF
CDR3nt: TGCAGCGTTGCTCCCAGTACCACTGAAGCTTTCTTT

v_gene: TRBV5-4
abundance: .
d_gene: TRBD1
j_gene: TRBJ2-1
CDR3aa: CASSRWTGDNEQFF
CDR3nt: TGTGCCAGCAGCCGATGGACAGGGGACAATGAGCAGTTCTTC

v_gene: TRBV11-3
abundance: .
d_gene: TRBD2
j_gene: TRBJ2-1
CDR3aa: CASSPSLAGGYNEQFF
CDR3nt: TGTGCCAGCAGCCCCTCCCTAGCGGGAGGTTACAATGAGCAGTTCTTC

v_gene: TRBV5-4
abundance: .
d_gene: TRBD2
j_gene: TRBJ2-7
CDR3aa: CASSLGGLAGTHEQYF
CDR3nt: TGTGCCAGCAGCTTGGGGGGACTAGCGGGAACCCACGAGCAGTACTTC

v_gene: TRBV11-2
abundance: .
d_gene: .
j_gene: TRBJ2-7
CDR3aa: CASSLDLLASLEQYF
CDR3nt: TGTGCCAGCAGCTTAGATCTACTAGCTAGTCTCGAGCAGTACTTC

v_gene: TRBV27
abundance: .
d_gene: .
j_gene: TRBJ1-2
CDR3aa: CASMGGASYGYTF
CDR3nt: TGTGCCAGCATGGGGGGCGCGAGTTATGGCTACACCTTC

v_gene: TRBV6-5
abundance: .
d_gene: .
j_gene: TRBJ1-2
CDR3aa: CASSYSGGGYTF
CDR3nt: TGTGCCAGCAGTTACTCTGGGGGGGGCTACACCTTC

v_gene: TRBV11-3
abundance: .
d_gene: .
j_gene: TRBJ1-1
CDR3aa: CASSRQANTEAFF
CDR3nt: TGTGCCAGCAGCAGGCAGGCGAACACTGAAGCTTTCTTT

v_gene: TRBV5-1
abundance: .
d_gene: TRBD2
j_gene: TRBJ2-7
CDR3aa: CASSLAGLAGSYEQYF
CDR3nt: TGCGCCAGCAGCTTGGCCGGACTAGCGGGGTCCTACGAGCAGTACTTC

v_gene: TRBV7-9
abundance: .
d_gene: .
j_gene: TRBJ2-7
CDR3aa: CASSPSAWQQYF
CDR3nt: TGTGCCAGCAGCCCTTCTGCCTGGCAGCAGTACTTC

v_gene: TRBV25-1
abundance: .
d_gene: .
j_gene: TRBJ1-3
CDR3aa: CASSAPIGGGSGNTIYF
CDR3nt: TGTGCCAGCAGCGCGCCGATCGGGGGGGGCTCTGGAAACACCATATATTTT

v_gene: TRBV30
abundance: .
d_gene: TRBD1
j_gene: TRBJ1-1
CDR3aa: CAWSKDRGTEAFF
CDR3nt: TGTGCCTGGAGTAAGGACAGGGGGACTGAAGCTTTCTTT

v_gene: TRBV5-6
abundance: .
d_gene: .
j_gene: TRBJ1-2
CDR3aa: CASSFIDGEGGYTF
CDR3nt: TGTGCCAGCAGCTTTATCGACGGGGAAGGAGGCTACACCTTC

v_gene: TRBV27
abundance: once
d_gene: TRBD1
j_gene: TRBJ1-5
CDR3aa: CASSGGTGYQPQHF
CDR3nt: TGTGCCAGCAGTGGAGGGACAGGGTATCAGCCCCAGCATTTT

v_gene: TRBV29-1
abundance: few
d_gene: .
j_gene: TRBJ1-1
CDR3aa: CSALRTGGTEAFF
CDR3nt: TGCAGCGCTTTGAGAACAGGAGGCACTGAAGCTTTCTTT

v_gene: TRBV7-9
abundance: .
d_gene: .
j_gene: TRBJ2-7
CDR3aa: CASMEGGATYEQYF
CDR3nt: TGTGCCAGCATGGAGGGGGGGGCGACCTACGAGCAGTACTTC

v_gene: TRBV30
abundance: .
d_gene: .
j_gene: TRBJ2-3
CDR3aa: CACRPITAKDTQYF
CDR3nt: TGTGCCTGCCGACCGATAACGGCGAAAGATACGCAGTATTTT

v_gene: TRBV30
abundance: .
d_gene: TRBD1
j_gene: TRBJ2-2
CDR3aa: CAWAGTDTGELFF
CDR3nt: TGTGCCTGGGCCGGGACAGACACCGGGGAGCTGTTTTTT

v_gene: TRBV6-1
abundance: .
d_gene: TRBD2
j_gene: TRBJ2-7
CDR3aa: CASSSLAGSSYEQYF
CDR3nt: TGTGCCAGCAGTTCCCTAGCGGGAAGCTCCTACGAGCAGTACTTC

v_gene: TRBV9
abundance: .
d_gene: .
j_gene: TRBJ1-1
CDR3aa: CASSVDPGASEAFF
CDR3nt: TGTGCCAGCAGCGTAGATCCGGGGGCTAGTGAAGCTTTCTTT

v_gene: TRBV4-2
abundance: .
d_gene: TRBD2
j_gene: TRBJ2-7
CDR3aa: CASSQGRLAGKNYEQYF
CDR3nt: TGTGCCAGCAGCCAAGGAAGGCTAGCGGGTAAAAACTACGAGCAGTACTTC

v_gene: TRBV9
abundance: .
d_gene: .
j_gene: TRBJ2-7
CDR3aa: CASSTGNVGMSVQYF
CDR3nt: TGTGCCAGCAGCACCGGGAACGTGGGCATGTCTGTGCAGTACTTC

v_gene: TRBV5-6
abundance: .
d_gene: .
j_gene: TRBJ2-7
CDR3aa: CASSLGGRQYF
CDR3nt: TGTGCCAGCAGCTTGGGGGGCAGGCAGTACTTC

v_gene: TRBV10-2
abundance: .
d_gene: .
j_gene: TRBJ2-7
CDR3aa: CASSEQELAVSYEQYF
CDR3nt: TGCGCCAGCAGTGAGCAGGAATTAGCGGTCTCCTACGAGCAGTACTTC

v_gene: TRBV19
abundance: .
d_gene: .
j_gene: TRBJ2-1
CDR3aa: CASSITGANYNEQFF
CDR3nt: TGTGCCAGTAGTATAACGGGGGCGAATTACAATGAGCAGTTCTTC

v_gene: TRBV2
abundance: .
d_gene: .
j_gene: TRBJ1-5
CDR3aa: CASSDWVSNQPQHF
CDR3nt: TGTGCCAGCAGTGATTGGGTAAGCAATCAGCCCCAGCATTTT

v_gene: TRBV7-9
abundance: .
d_gene: TRBD2
j_gene: TRBJ2-1
CDR3aa: CASSIGTSGPYNEQFF
CDR3nt: TGTGCCAGCAGCATCGGGACTAGCGGACCCTACAATGAGCAGTTCTTC

v_gene: TRBV10-3
abundance: .
d_gene: .
j_gene: TRBJ2-2
CDR3aa: CAISVELHTGELFF
CDR3nt: TGTGCCATCAGTGTAGAGTTACACACCGGGGAGCTGTTTTTT

v_gene: TRBV4-1
abundance: once
d_gene: .
j_gene: TRBJ2-7
CDR3aa: CASSQGGTGSYEQYF
CDR3nt: TGCGCCAGCAGCCAGGGCGGGACGGGCTCCTACGAGCAGTACTTC

v_gene: TRBV6-1
abundance: .
d_gene: .
j_gene: TRBJ1-2
CDR3aa: CASSEGRGYGYTF
CDR3nt: TGTGCCAGCAGTGAAGGGAGGGGCTATGGCTACACCTTC

v_gene: TRBV10-2
abundance: .
d_gene: .
j_gene: TRBJ2-1
CDR3aa: CASSRLNNEQFF
CDR3nt: TGCGCCAGCAGTCGTCTAAACAATGAGCAGTTCTTC

v_gene: TRBV9
abundance: .
d_gene: TRBD2
j_gene: TRBJ2-1
CDR3aa: CASSVAGRASNEQFF
CDR3nt: TGTGCCAGCAGCGTAGCCGGGAGGGCCAGCAATGAGCAGTTCTTC

v_gene: TRBV14
abundance: .
d_gene: TRBD2
j_gene: TRBJ2-2
CDR3aa: CASSQKRDYQILTGELFF
CDR3nt: TGTGCCAGCAGCCAAAAAAGGGACTACCAAATCCTTACCGGGGAGCTGTTTTTT

v_gene: TRBV15
abundance: once
d_gene: TRBD2
j_gene: TRBJ2-3
CDR3aa: CATRGGLGVSDTQYF
CDR3nt: TGTGCCACCCGGGGAGGACTAGGCGTTTCAGATACGCAGTATTTT

v_gene: TRBV19
abundance: .
d_gene: .
j_gene: TRBJ2-7
CDR3aa: CASSMGLALEQYF
CDR3nt: TGTGCCAGTAGTATGGGGCTAGCGCTCGAGCAGTACTTC

v_gene: TRBV4-1
abundance: .
d_gene: .
j_gene: TRBJ2-2
CDR3aa: CASSQVGLGSANTGELFF
CDR3nt: TGCGCCAGCAGCCAAGTCGGACTTGGGAGCGCGAACACCGGGGAGCTGTTTTTT

v_gene: TRBV2
abundance: .
d_gene: .
j_gene: TRBJ2-7
CDR3aa: CASSGRAEAYEQYF
CDR3nt: TGTGCCAGCAGTGGTAGGGCAGAGGCCTACGAGCAGTACTTC

v_gene: TRBV4-1
abundance: .
d_gene: TRBD1
j_gene: TRBJ2-7
CDR3aa: CASSQEDGTGGYEQYF
CDR3nt: TGCGCCAGCAGCCAAGAGGATGGGACAGGGGGCTACGAGCAGTACTTC

v_gene: TRBV18
abundance: once
d_gene: TRBD2
j_gene: TRBJ2-5
CDR3aa: CASSPRASGQETQYF
CDR3nt: TGTGCCAGCTCACCACGGGCTAGCGGCCAAGAGACCCAGTACTTC

v_gene: TRBV9
abundance: .
d_gene: .
j_gene: TRBJ2-1
CDR3aa: CASSAWGLAYNEQFF
CDR3nt: TGTGCCAGCAGCGCCTGGGGACTGGCCTACAATGAGCAGTTCTTC

v_gene: TRBV2
abundance: .
d_gene: .
j_gene: TRBJ1-5
CDR3aa: CASDPSGTPGPQHF
CDR3nt: TGTGCCAGCGACCCTTCCGGGACGCCTGGGCCCCAGCATTTT

v_gene: TRBV6-6
abundance: .
d_gene: .
j_gene: TRBJ2-3
CDR3aa: CASLARDSPTDTQYF
CDR3nt: TGTGCCAGCCTTGCCCGGGACTCTCCCACAGATACGCAGTATTTT

v_gene: TRBV6-5
abundance: .
d_gene: .
j_gene: TRBJ1-1
CDR3aa: CASSSGPGNTEAFF
CDR3nt: TGTGCCAGCAGTTCGGGACCCGGGAACACTGAAGCTTTCTTT

v_gene: TRBV6-5
abundance: .
d_gene: TRBD1
j_gene: TRBJ1-2
CDR3aa: CASSYLTGSLGGYTF
CDR3nt: TGTGCCAGCAGTTACTTGACAGGGTCTTTGGGCGGCTACACCTTC

v_gene: TRBV7-6
abundance: .
d_gene: TRBD2
j_gene: TRBJ2-5
CDR3aa: CASSRSGRQETQYF
CDR3nt: TGTGCCAGCAGCCGTAGCGGGAGGCAAGAGACCCAGTACTTC

v_gene: TRBV18
abundance: few
d_gene: TRBD2
j_gene: TRBJ2-1
CDR3aa: CASSPLGLAGRVEQFF
CDR3nt: TGTGCCAGCTCACCACTGGGACTAGCGGGACGGGTTGAGCAGTTCTTC

v_gene: TRBV30
abundance: .
d_gene: .
j_gene: TRBJ1-3
CDR3aa: CAWSRDTFSGNTIYF
CDR3nt: TGTGCCTGGAGTAGGGACACATTCTCTGGAAACACCATATATTTT

v_gene: TRBV4-1
abundance: .
d_gene: TRBD1
j_gene: TRBJ2-7
CDR3aa: CASSSPGQDFEQYF
CDR3nt: TGCGCCAGCAGCTCTCCGGGACAGGATTTCGAGCAGTACTTC

v_gene: TRBV10-3
abundance: .
d_gene: .
j_gene: TRBJ1-2
CDR3aa: CAISESMGGYGYTF
CDR3nt: TGTGCCATCAGTGAGTCGATGGGTGGCTATGGCTACACCTTC